These 8 T cell receptor beta chains were all obtained from the same sample, sequenced in a study of Tregs in tolerant kidney transplant recipients (dated 2019 in TCRdb). To prepare the library, the immunoSEQ multiplex PCR assay was applied. Not all clones reach the TCRdb copy of this immuneACCESS table, which keeps in-frame sequences only. Checked studies attribute under half of the gap to unresolved V genes and leave the rest unexplained. The table for this sample lists about 33,000 clones. The leading ten clones occupy roughly 7.1% of the sample. This specimen's time point label, per the study, means: blood sample drawn before combined kidney and bone marrow transplant. Here the sequenced sample was CD8+ T cells from blood, taken before the transplant. The origin of the receptors is a human donor who received a combined kidney and bone marrow transplant.

Details on this clone: The read is 3 residues too short to cover the CDR3 end, so that end is filled in from the germline J gene. This chain uses TRBV19 with TRBJ2-1; 13 bases line up with TRBD2. V shed 3 bases and J 8 bases; nucleotides not matched to a gene: 7. CDR3 size: 16 residues. CDR1 and CDR2 from the germline V gene are LNHDA and SQIVND (reference sequence). Incomplete CDR3 DNA: TGTGCCAGTAGTATCCCCGGACTAGCGGGAGACGATGAG. This encodes CASSIPGLAGDDE. The CDR3 in full is CASSIPGLAGDDEQFF.

As regards this clone: The CDR3 goes on 3 residues after the read ends, and that part is filled in from the germline J gene. The chain has TRBV7-9 and TRBJ1-2; a possible D gene is TRBD1 (6 bases). The CDR3 sequence is 14 residues long. The V end lost 1 base, the J end lost 3 bases, and 9 bases lay between the germline ends. Germline-derived CDR1 and CDR2 are SEHNR and FQNEAQ (reference sequence). CDR3 DNA (partial): TGTGCCAGCAGCTTAGGGGACACCTACTATGGC. Translation gives CASSLGDTYYG. The full-length CDR3 reads as CASSLGDTYYGYTF.

Of note for this clone: Read data end 3 residues before the CDR3 end; the end is taken from the germline J gene. The chain uses TRBV18 and TRBJ1-2, with D perhaps TRBD1 (6 bases). The CDR3 consists of 15 residues. In germline, CDR1 is KGHSH, CDR2 LQKENI. Trimming stripped 4 bases from V and 0 bases from J, with 12 bases between. The DNA read from the CDR3 is TGTGCCAGCTCACTTCACAGGGCAGCTAACTATGGC. As protein: CASSLHRAANYG. The entire CDR3 protein is CASSLHRAANYGYTF.

For this clone: From the germline J gene comes the end of the CDR3, since the read stops 3 residues before it. V is TRBV7-2 and J is TRBJ2-7; 8 nucleotides align to TRBD1. Germline CDR1 and CDR2: SGHTA and FQGNSA. CDR3 length: 14 amino acids. With 4 bases clipped from V and 4 bases from J, the junction kept 6 bases outside the gene matches. The covered CDR3 bases are TGTGCCAGCAGCTCGGTGACAGGGGAGTACGAG. The encoded protein is CASSSVTGEYE. The CDR3 reads in full as CASSSVTGEYEQYF. The full variable domain, in which reference TRBV7-2 and TRBJ2-7 provide the parts outside the CDR3, is GAGVSQSPSNKVTEKGKDVELRCDPISGHTALYWYRQSLGQGLEFLIYFQGNSAPDKSGLPSDRFSAERTGGSVSTLTIQRTQQEDSAVYLCASSSVTGEYEQYFGPGTRLTVT.

Note on this clone: From the germline J gene comes the end of the CDR3, since the read stops 3 residues before it. The chain links TRBV23-1 to TRBJ1-4; D remains ambiguous. Being an ORF, TRBV23-1 has a function that is uncertain. Trimming pared 11 bases from V and 7 bases from J, leaving 8 bases between. CDR3 length equals 10 residues. CDR3 sequence reads: CASVVEKLFF. The sequenced part of the CDR3 DNA is TGCGCCTCCGTCGTTGAAAAA.

Concerning this clone itself: The read falls 3 residues short of the CDR3 end, and the missing part is taken from the germline J gene. The chain carries TRBV30 and TRBJ2-2; D remains ambiguous. The CDR3 spans 13 residues. Trimming removed 3 bases from V and 6 bases from J, with 11 bases in between. Germline CDR1 GTSNPN, CDR2 SVGIG (reference sequence). CDR3 loop: CAWRVVAPGELFF. The DNA read from the CDR3 is TGTGCCTGGAGGGTTGTAGCCCCCGGGGAG.

With regard to this clone: The read stops 3 residues short of the end of the CDR3; the missing end is completed from the germline J gene. Other DNA sequences from this sample encode an identical CDR3 as well. The chain carries TRBV19 and TRBJ1-5; 9 nucleotides line up with TRBD1. V shed 6 bases and J 5 bases; nucleotides not matched to a gene: 5. CDR1 and CDR2 from the germline V gene are LNHDA and SQIVND (reference sequence). The CDR3 totals 14 residues. This CDR3 reads CASSMGQGYQPQHF. The part of the CDR3 DNA that was read is TGTGCCAGTAGCATGGGACAGGGTTATCAGCCC.

Comment on this clone: The missing CDR3 end, 3 residues past where the read stops, is filled in from the germline J gene. The chain couples TRBV7-2 to TRBJ1-3; D gene uncertain. Between the trimmed V and J ends, which lost 5 bases and 2 bases, there was a span of 10 bases. The length of the CDR3 is 14 residues. Germline-derived CDR1 and CDR2 are SGHTA and FQGNSA. The CDR3 here is CASSLFDTGNTIYF. CDR3 DNA (partial): TGTGCCAGCAGCCTATTCGATACTGGAAACACC. Drawing the rest from reference TRBV7-2 and TRBJ1-3, the complete variable domain is GAGVSQSPSNKVTEKGKDVELRCDPISGHTALYWYRQSLGQGLEFLIYFQGNSAPDKSGLPSDRFSAERTGGSVSTLTIQRTQQEDSAVYLCASSLFDTGNTIYFGEGSWLTVV.